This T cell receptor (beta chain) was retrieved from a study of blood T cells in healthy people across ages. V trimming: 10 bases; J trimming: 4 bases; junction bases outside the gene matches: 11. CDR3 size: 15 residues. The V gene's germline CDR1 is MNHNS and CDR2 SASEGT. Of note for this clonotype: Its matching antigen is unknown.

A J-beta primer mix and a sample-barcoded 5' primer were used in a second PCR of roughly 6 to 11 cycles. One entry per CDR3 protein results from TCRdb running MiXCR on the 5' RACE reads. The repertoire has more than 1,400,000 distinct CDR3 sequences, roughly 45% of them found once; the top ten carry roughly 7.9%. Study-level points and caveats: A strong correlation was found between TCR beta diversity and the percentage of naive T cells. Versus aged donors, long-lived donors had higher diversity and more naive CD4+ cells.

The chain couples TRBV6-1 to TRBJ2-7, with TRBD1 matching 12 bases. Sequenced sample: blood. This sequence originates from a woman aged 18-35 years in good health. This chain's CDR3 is CATTEGTGGIYEQYF. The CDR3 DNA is TGTGCCACTACTGAAGGGACAGGGGGCATATACGAGCAGTACTTC.